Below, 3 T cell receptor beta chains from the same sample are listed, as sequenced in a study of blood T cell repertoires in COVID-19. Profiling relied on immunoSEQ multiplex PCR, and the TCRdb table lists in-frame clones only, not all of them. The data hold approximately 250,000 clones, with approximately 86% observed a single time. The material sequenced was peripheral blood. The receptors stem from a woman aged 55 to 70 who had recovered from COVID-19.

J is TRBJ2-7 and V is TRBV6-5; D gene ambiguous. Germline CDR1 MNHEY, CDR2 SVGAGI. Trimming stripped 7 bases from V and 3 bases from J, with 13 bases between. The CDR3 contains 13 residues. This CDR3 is CASTYGSNYEQYF. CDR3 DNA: TGTGCCAGCACCTATGGTTCAAACTACGAGCAGTACTTC.

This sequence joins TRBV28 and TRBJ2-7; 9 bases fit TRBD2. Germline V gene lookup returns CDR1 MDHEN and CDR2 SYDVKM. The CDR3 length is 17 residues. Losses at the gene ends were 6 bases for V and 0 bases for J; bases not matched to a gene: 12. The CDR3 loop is CASSRMREGTSSYEQYF. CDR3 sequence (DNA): TGTGCCAGCAGCCGCATGCGGGAGGGGACTAGCTCCTACGAGCAGTACTTC.

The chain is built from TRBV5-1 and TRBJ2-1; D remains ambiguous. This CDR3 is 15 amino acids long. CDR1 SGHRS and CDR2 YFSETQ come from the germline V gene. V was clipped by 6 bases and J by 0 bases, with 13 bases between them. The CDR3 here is CASNFGGSSYNEQFF. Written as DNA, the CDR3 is TGCGCCAGCAACTTCGGCGGAAGCTCCTACAATGAGCAGTTCTTC.